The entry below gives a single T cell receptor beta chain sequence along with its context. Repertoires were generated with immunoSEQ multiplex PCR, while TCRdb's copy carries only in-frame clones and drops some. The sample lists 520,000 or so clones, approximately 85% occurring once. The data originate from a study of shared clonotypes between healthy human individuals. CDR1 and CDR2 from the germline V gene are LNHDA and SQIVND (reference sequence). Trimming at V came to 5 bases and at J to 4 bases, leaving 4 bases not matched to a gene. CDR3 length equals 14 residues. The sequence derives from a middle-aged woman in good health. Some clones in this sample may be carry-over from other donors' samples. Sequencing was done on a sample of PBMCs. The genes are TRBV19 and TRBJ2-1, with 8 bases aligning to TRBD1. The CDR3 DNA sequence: TGTGCCAGTAGTCGGGACAGGTCATACAATGAGCAGTTCTTC. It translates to CASSRDRSYNEQFF.